What follows describes a single T cell receptor (beta chain). This specimen belongs to a study of blood T cell repertoires in COVID-19. Study-wide context: COVID-19 samples, acute and convalescent, were from the United States, Italy and Spain. PBMCs, B-cell-depleted T cells, or T cells were the source of the cDNA or gDNA that made up the material.

V was clipped by 10 bases and J by 2 bases, with 14 bases between them. There are 13 residues in the CDR3. Germline V CDR1 and CDR2: MNHEY, SVGAGI. Original processing notes: Estimation of nucleated cell counts relied on the amplification of reference gene primers. The repertoire was sequenced with immunoSEQ multiplex PCR; TCRdb's copy has only in-frame clones and lacks some. D and trimming were read from the DNA, whereas the V and J calls and clone size are those reported in that table. The table has 140,000 to 150,000 clones, approximately 88% seen once. This TCR was sampled from a woman in her thirties with acute COVID-19. Material: PBMCs or T cells enriched from blood (not recorded which). The rearrangement uses TRBV6-5 and TRBJ1-2; D remains unclear. The CDR3 bases are TGTGCCATTGGGTCGGAACTAAACTATGGCTACACCTTC. Amino acid sequence: CAIGSELNYGYTF.